The T cell receptor (beta chain) under discussion was sequenced for a study of shared clonotypes between healthy human individuals. Details on this clone: No antigen is known for it.

Trimming pared 1 base from V and 2 bases from J, leaving 17 bases between. CDR1 and CDR2 from the germline V gene are MGHDK and SYGVNS. The CDR3 contains 17 residues. Whole-study results and caveats: The study generally estimated greater richness for naive than memory subsets.

Sequenced by immunoSEQ multiplex PCR; TCRdb stores in-frame clones only, minus some. In the table there are millions of clones, approximately 92% of which are singletons. The chain recombines TRBV25-1 with TRBJ2-5; D is possibly TRBD1 or TRBD2 (6 bases each). The sequence derives from a young man in good health. The sequenced sample was naive CD4+ T cells sorted from blood. Regarding subset: CD45RA+ positively selected. The CDR3 spells CASSELGGSFTQETQYF. The CDR3 coding sequence is TGTGCCAGCAGTGAATTAGGGGGGTCCTTTACTCAAGAGACCCAGTACTTC.